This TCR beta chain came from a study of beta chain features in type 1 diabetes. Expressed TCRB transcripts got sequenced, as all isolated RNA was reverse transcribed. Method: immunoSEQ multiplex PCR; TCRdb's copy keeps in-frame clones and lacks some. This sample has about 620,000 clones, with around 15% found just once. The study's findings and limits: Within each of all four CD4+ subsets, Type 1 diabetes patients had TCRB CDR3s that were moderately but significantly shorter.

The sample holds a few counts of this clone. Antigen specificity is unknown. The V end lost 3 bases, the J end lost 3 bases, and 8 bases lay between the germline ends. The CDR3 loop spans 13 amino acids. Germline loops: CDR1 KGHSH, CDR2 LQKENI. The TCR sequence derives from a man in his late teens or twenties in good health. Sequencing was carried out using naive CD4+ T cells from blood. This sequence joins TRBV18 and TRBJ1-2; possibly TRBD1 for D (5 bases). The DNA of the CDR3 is TGTGCCAGCTCACCGGGGGTAGACTATGGCTACACCTTC. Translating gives CASSPGVDYGYTF.